This T cell receptor (beta chain) was recovered during a study of blood T cell repertoires in COVID-19. Turning to the study itself: COVID-19 samples collected from the United States, Italy and Spain covered acute and convalescent phases.

Trimming took 5 bases from V and 3 from J, leaving 17 bases between them. CDR1 and CDR2 from the germline V gene are GTSNPN and SVGIG (reference sequence). The CDR3 has 15 amino acids. Sequenced by immunoSEQ multiplex PCR; TCRdb stores in-frame clones only, minus some. Of more than 200,000 clones in the sample, roughly 84% were seen once. Sequencing was performed on peripheral blood. The chain recombines TRBV30 with TRBJ2-1; a possible D gene is TRBD2 (6 bases). This TCR came from a woman aged 35 to 49 who had recovered from COVID-19. CDR3 loop: CAWVRAGGSYNEQFF. In DNA form, the CDR3 reads TGTGCCTGGGTTCGGGCTGGGGGGAGCTACAATGAGCAGTTCTTC. Using reference TRBV30 and TRBJ2-1 for the parts outside the CDR3, the full variable domain is SQTIHQWPATLVQPVGSPLSLECTVEGTSNPNLYWYRQAAGRGLQLLFYSVGIGQISSEVPQNLSASRPQDRQFILSSKKLLLSDSGFYLCAWVRAGGSYNEQFFGPGTRLTVL.